This T cell receptor (beta chain) was observed in a study of read filtering for tumor transcriptome and immune sequencing. This clonotype has at least ten counts. The V gene's germline CDR1 is SQVTM and CDR2 ANQGSEA. The CDR3 length is 18 residues. V was clipped by 2 bases and J by 0 bases; unmatched bases: 7. The library was built from roughly 400 ng RNA with molecular barcoded adaptors for alpha/delta and beta/gamma chains. TCRdb redid the calling of the reads with MiXCR, one entry per CDR3 protein. The sample lists tens of thousands of distinct CDR3 sequences, roughly an eighth occurring once. V is TRBV29-1 and J is TRBJ2-2; 12 bases are a match to TRBD2. The clonotype originates from a donor aged 40 or older with multiple myeloma. The sample comprised a population of CD138-negative cells sorted from bone marrow. CDR3 coding DNA: TGCAGCGTTGAAAGAAGACTAGCGGGAGAATCGAACACCGGGGAGCTGTTTTTT. As protein: CSVERRLAGESNTGELFF.